A single sample gave rise to the 7 T cell receptor beta chains below, sequenced in a study of blood T cell repertoires in COVID-19. Sequencing used immunoSEQ multiplex PCR; TCRdb keeps in-frame clones, though not all of them. Among around 470,000 clones, 80% to 90% were seen once, and the ten largest hold roughly 1%. Sequencing was performed on peripheral blood. Receptors were obtained from a man aged 18 to 30 with COVID-19, enrolled during active disease.

This rearrangement joins TRBV10-1 to TRBJ2-5; perhaps TRBD2 as D (5 bases). CDR3 length: 15 amino acids. Trimming shortened V by 5 bases and J by 5 bases, and 18 bases separated the two germline ends. Germline assignment: CDR1 WNHNN and CDR2 SYGVQD (reference sequence). The CDR3 loop is CASSTGLVDWETQYF. The CDR3, as DNA: TGCGCCAGCAGTACCGGACTGGTGGATTGGGAGACCCAGTACTTC.

The J gene is TRBJ1-5, the V gene TRBV10-2, with a weak D call TRBD1 (5 bases). CDR1 is WSHSY and CDR2 is SAAADI in the germline V gene. Trimming took 3 bases from V and 10 from J, leaving 10 bases between them. The CDR3 has 12 residues. The CDR3 region is CASSELGEPQHF. Written as DNA, the CDR3 is TGCGCCAGCAGTGAATTAGGGGAACCCCAGCATTTT.

The chain joins TRBV13 to TRBJ2-7; D may be TRBD1 (5 bases). CDR3 length: 14 residues. The ends were cut back, 2 bases at V and 2 bases at J, with 10 bases in the middle. Germline V gene sequence: CDR1 PRHDT, CDR2 FYEKMQ (reference sequence). CDR3 DNA: TGTGCCAGCAGCTTATCGGTGGGGCCCTACGAGCAGTACTTC. Its protein is CASSLSVGPYEQYF.

This chain uses TRBV3-1 (or the pseudogene TRBV3-2) with TRBJ1-1; D call uncertain. CDR3 length equals 11 residues. The germline CDR1 and CDR2 sequences are LGHDT and YNNKEL (reference sequence). V was cut by 0 bases and J by 10 bases, with 6 bases left in between. In DNA, the CDR3 is TGTGCCAGCAGCCAAGATGAGGTAGCTTTCTTT. This translates into CASSQDEVAFF.

The sample holds one count of this clone. The chain uses TRBV2 and TRBJ2-1; D is perhaps TRBD2 (5 bases). This CDR3 is built from 17 residues. CDR1 is SNHLY, CDR2 FYNNEI, per germline. Trimming stripped 1 base from V and 0 bases from J, with 13 bases between. The CDR3 spells CASSEELGVSSYNEQFF. CDR3 sequence (DNA): TGTGCCAGCAGTGAAGAGCTCGGGGTCAGCTCCTACAATGAGCAGTTCTTC. The full variable domain, with the rest looked up from reference TRBV2 and TRBJ2-1, is EPEVTQTPSHQVTQMGQEVILRCVPISNHLYFYWYRQILGQKVEFLVSFYNNEISEKSEIFDDQFSVERPDGSNFTLKIRSTKLEDSAMYFCASSEELGVSSYNEQFFGPGTRLTVL.

With regard to this clone: Other nucleotide sequences from this sample produce the same CDR3. J is TRBJ2-1 and V is TRBV19; weak D call: TRBD1 (5 bases). V lost 2 bases and J lost 4, with 9 bases in between. This CDR3 contains 14 residues. Germline CDR1 LNHDA, CDR2 SQIVND (reference sequence). Written as DNA, the CDR3 is TGTGCCAGTAGTATAAGCAGGGCATACAATGAGCAGTTCTTC. Translating it yields CASSISRAYNEQFF. The whole variable domain, filled in from reference TRBV19 and TRBJ2-1, reads DGGITQSPKYLFRKEGQNVTLSCEQNLNHDAMYWYRQDPGQGLRLIYYSQIVNDFQKGDIAEGYSVSREKKESFPLTVTSAQKNPTAFYLCASSISRAYNEQFFGPGTRLTVL.

The chain carries TRBV6-4 and TRBJ1-2; D perhaps matches TRBD1 (5 bases). V dropped 4 bases and J dropped 6 bases, with 12 bases sitting between them. The V gene's germline CDR1 is MRHNA and CDR2 SNTAGT. The CDR3 is 13 residues long. In DNA form, the CDR3 reads TGTGCCAGCAGTGGGGGCCTGCTGGATGGCTACACCTTC. Protein sequence: CASSGGLLDGYTF.